The 29 T cell receptor beta chains presented below share a single source sample, sequenced in a study of shared clonotypes between healthy human individuals. Here immunoSEQ multiplex PCR was the method, and the copy in TCRdb shows in-frame clones only, minus some. In the table there are fewer than 650,000 clones, roughly 79% of which are singletons. Sequencing was performed on PBMCs. These receptors all stem from a woman between 35 and 50 years old in good health. Some clones in this sample may be carry-over from other donors' samples.

This chain uses TRBV19 with TRBJ2-1; 11 positions match TRBD2. Germline CDR1 is LNHDA and CDR2 is SQIVND (reference sequence). The CDR3 length is 14 residues. Trimming cost V 8 bases and J 10 bases; bases outside gene matches: 10. CDR3 sequence: CASSGTSGLSEQFF. The CDR3 nucleotides are TGTGCCAGTTCCGGGACTAGCGGACTATCGGAGCAGTTCTTC. Looking up the rest from reference TRBV19 and TRBJ2-1 gives the full variable domain: DGGITQSPKYLFRKEGQNVTLSCEQNLNHDAMYWYRQDPGQGLRLIYYSQIVNDFQKGDIAEGYSVSREKKESFPLTVTSAQKNPTAFYLCASSGTSGLSEQFFGPGTRLTVL.

This chain connects TRBV5-6 to TRBJ2-5; D is unclear. Germline V gene sequence: CDR1 SGHDT, CDR2 YYEEEE. V lost 0 bases to trimming and J lost 2 bases, with 2 bases between them. The CDR3 length is 12 residues. The CDR3 sequence is CASSLVQETQYF. The CDR3 DNA follows: TGTGCCAGCAGCTTGGTGCAAGAGACCCAGTACTTC.

The chain carries TRBV12-5 and TRBJ2-2, with D unresolved. Trimming left V 6 bases short and J 3 bases short, with 5 bases between. Germline V gene sequence: CDR1 LGHNT, CDR2 FRNRAP. The CDR3 runs 12 residues. The CDR3 coding sequence is TGTGCTAGTGGCCGGGACACCGGGGAGCTGTTTTTT. Translation: CASGRDTGELFF.

Of note for this clone: Additional DNA sequences in this sample encode the identical CDR3. The chain recombines TRBV7-2 with TRBJ2-2; 8 bases line up with TRBD2. J lost 0 bases, V lost 6 bases, and 6 bases had no gene match. The CDR3 totals 16 residues. Germline V gives CDR1 SGHTA, CDR2 FQGNSA. The CDR3 DNA is TGTGCCAGCAGTCCCCGGGGGGGTACGAACACCGGGGAGCTGTTTTTT. Its translation: CASSPRGGTNTGELFF.

This clone was found a few times. The J gene is TRBJ1-4, the V gene TRBV28; 8 nucleotides match TRBD1. The V and J ends lost 5 bases and 3 bases, in that order; junction bases with no gene match: 5. CDR1 and CDR2 (germline): MDHEN, SYDVKM. The CDR3 covers 15 residues. CDR3 amino acids: CASSIDRGANEKLFF. The CDR3, as DNA: TGTGCCAGCAGTATTGACAGGGGCGCTAATGAAAAACTGTTTTTT. The full variable domain, completed using reference TRBV28 and TRBJ1-4, is DVKVTQSSRYLVKRTGEKVFLECVQDMDHENMFWYRQDPGLGLRLIYFSYDVKMKEKGDIPEGYSVSREKKERFSLILESASTNQTSMYLCASSIDRGANEKLFFGSGTQLSVL.

V usage is TRBV7-9 and J usage is TRBJ1-2, with 7 bases fitting TRBD1. The CDR3 runs to 13 residues. The ends lost 4 bases at V and 5 bases at J; junction bases unmatched: 4. Germline V CDR1 and CDR2: SEHNR, FQNEAQ (reference sequence). In DNA form, the CDR3 reads TGTGCCAGCAGCTCCCTACAGGGGTATGGCTACACCTTC. Its protein is CASSSLQGYGYTF.

The V call is TRBV6-5, the J call TRBJ1-1; tentatively, D is TRBD1 (6 bases). The CDR3 is 15 amino acids. Trimming removed 5 bases from V and 4 bases from J, with 17 bases in between. CDR1 MNHEY and CDR2 SVGAGI come from the germline V gene. CDR3 in DNA: TGTGCCAGCAGTAGAGAACAGGGCGCGGTCACTGAAGCTTTCTTT. It encodes CASSREQGAVTEAFF.

The chain combines TRBV7-9 with TRBJ2-1; D perhaps matches TRBD1 (6 bases). This CDR3 is built from 14 residues. Trimming removed 5 bases at V and 7 bases at J, with 15 bases between. Germline CDR1 reads SEHNR; CDR2 reads FQNEAQ (reference sequence). For the CDR3, the DNA is TGTGCCAGCAGCCTAAAGCTACAGGGTAATGAGCAGTTCTTC. Amino acid sequence: CASSLKLQGNEQFF.

This clone was observed a few times. At the DNA level, this CDR3 is encoded by other sequences in the same sample as well. This chain joins TRBV5-1 and TRBJ1-1; maybe TRBD1 (5 bases). CDR1 and CDR2 (germline): SGHRS, YFSETQ. This CDR3 region has 14 residues. Trimming left V 1 base short and J 2 bases short, with 9 bases between. CDR3 sequence (DNA): TGCGCCAGCAGCTTGCAGGGAACTAACACTGAAGCTTTCTTT. Protein: CASSLQGTNTEAFF.

This rearrangement joins TRBV19 to TRBJ1-1; unclear D gene. Trimming cost V 3 bases and J 8 bases, with 13 bases left between them. This CDR3 region has 13 residues. CDR1 and CDR2 from the germline V gene are LNHDA and SQIVND (reference sequence). The DNA of the CDR3 is TGTGCCAGTAGTATTCAAGGGAGAGGGGAAGCTTTCTTT. Its protein is CASSIQGRGEAFF.

The table lists this clone with a few counts. V gene TRBV5-1 combines with J gene TRBJ1-3, with 8 bases aligning to TRBD1. The CDR3 runs to 16 residues. With 5 bases clipped from V and 2 bases from J, the junction kept 9 bases outside the gene matches. Per germline, CDR1 SGHRS and CDR2 YFSETQ. The CDR3: CASSSNLQGAGNTIYF. In DNA form, the CDR3 reads TGCGCCAGCAGTTCGAACCTACAGGGGGCTGGAAACACCATATATTTT.

Written as DNA, the CDR3 is TGTGCCACCAGCTTTCGCCTCGGATGGGCTAACTATGGCTACACCTTC. Its translation is CATSFRLGWANYGYTF. The chain employs TRBV15 and TRBJ1-2; D is unresolved. V lost 5 bases, J lost 0 bases, and 16 bases lay in between. CDR3 length equals 16 residues. Looked up from germline, CDR1 is LNHNV and CDR2 is YYDKDF (reference sequence).

With respect to this clone: The identical CDR3 is also encoded by other nucleotide sequences in the sample. The chain is built from TRBV6-1 and TRBJ2-1; 9 nucleotides agree with TRBD2. The CDR3 length is 14 residues. Germline values: CDR1 MNHNS, CDR2 SASEGT. Trimming cost V 4 bases and J 4 bases; bases outside gene matches: 2. CDR3: CASSGLAGYNEQFF. In DNA, the CDR3 is TGTGCCAGCAGTGGGCTAGCGGGATACAATGAGCAGTTCTTC.

This clone was detected a few times. The identical CDR3 is also encoded by other nucleotide sequences in the sample. The chain uses TRBV27 and TRBJ2-7, with 8 bases fitting TRBD1. The germline V gene encodes CDR1 MNHEY and CDR2 SMNVEV (reference sequence). The V segment lost 2 bases and the J segment 4 bases; nucleotides outside the gene matches: 4. This CDR3 spans 14 amino acids. DNA for the CDR3: TGTGCCAGCAGTTTAGGGACAGGCAGATACGAGCAGTACTTC. As protein: CASSLGTGRYEQYF.

This clone was seen a few times. The genes are TRBV5-1 and TRBJ2-3; 7 bases are a match to TRBD2. This CDR3 has 16 residues. The V gene's germline CDR1 is SGHRS and CDR2 YFSETQ. Trimming took 4 bases from V and 0 from J; bases not matched to a gene: 8. This CDR3 reads CASSPLSGSSTDTQYF. The DNA of the CDR3 is TGCGCCAGCAGCCCGCTTAGCGGGTCTAGCACAGATACGCAGTATTTT.

The chain has TRBV29-1 and TRBJ1-2; D unclear. Germline lookup yields CDR1 SQVTM and CDR2 ANQGSEA. This CDR3 spans 12 amino acids. Trimming stripped 4 bases from V and 8 bases from J, with 14 bases between. This CDR3 reads CSVGDLGDGYTF. The CDR3 DNA is TGCAGCGTTGGTGATTTGGGAGACGGCTACACCTTC.

The CDR3, as DNA: TGTGCCAGCAGTGAAGCCGGACAAAACATTCAGTACTTC. Its translation: CASSEAGQNIQYF. V usage is TRBV6-1 and J usage is TRBJ2-4, with D unclear. V lost 0 bases to trimming and J lost 5 bases, with 5 bases between them. Germline V gene data show CDR1 as MNHNS and CDR2 as SASEGT. The length of the CDR3 is 13 residues.

Turning to this clone: This likely came from a read error, as a far larger clone is one base away. V gene TRBV11-2 combines with J gene TRBJ1-1; D possibly corresponds to TRBD1 (5 bases). CDR1 is SGHAT and CDR2 is FQNNGV in the germline V gene. This CDR3 contains 14 residues. In DNA, the CDR3 is TGCGCCAGCAGCCCCACAGGTGGGAACACTGAAGCTTTCTTT. Translation gives CASSPTGGNTEAFF. Looking up the rest from reference TRBV11-2 and TRBJ1-1 gives the full variable domain: EAGVAQSPRYKIIEKRQSVAFWCNPISGHATLYWYQQILGQGPKLLIQFQNNGVVDDSQLPKDRFSAERLKGVDSTLKIQPAKLEDSAVYLCASSPTGGNTEAFFGQGTRLTVV.

This rearrangement joins TRBV5-1 to TRBJ1-4; TRBD1 is a possible D gene (5 bases). V dropped 1 base and J dropped 4 bases, with 11 bases sitting between them. The length of the CDR3 is 15 residues. CDR1 SGHRS and CDR2 YFSETQ come from the germline V gene. The CDR3 is CASSLRGRHNEKLFF. The CDR3 DNA follows: TGCGCCAGCAGCTTGAGGGGCAGGCATAATGAAAAACTGTTTTTT.

J is TRBJ1-1 and V is TRBV10-2; 7 positions agree with TRBD1. The CDR3 spans 13 residues. Germline V CDR1 and CDR2: WSHSY, SAAADI. V shed 10 bases, J shed 5 bases, and the junction held 10 bases outside the gene matches. CDR3 in amino acids: CATGRDRGTEAFF. DNA for the CDR3: TGCGCCACTGGCCGGGACAGAGGAACTGAAGCTTTCTTT.

This clone showed up just once. The chain links TRBV6-6 to TRBJ2-1; D perhaps matches TRBD1 (5 bases). Per the germline V gene, CDR1 is MNHNY and CDR2 is SVGAGI (reference sequence). V lost 2 bases, J lost 3 bases, and 11 bases lay in between. This CDR3 has 15 residues. The CDR3 DNA is TGTGCCAGCAGTTACCCCAGGGAAGACTACAATGAGCAGTTCTTC. Translating it yields CASSYPREDYNEQFF.

V is TRBV20-1 and J is TRBJ2-3; TRBD2 is a possible D gene (6 bases). Germline loops: CDR1 DFQATT, CDR2 SNEGSKA (reference sequence). The CDR3 is made up of 10 amino acids. V was pared by 7 bases and J by 10 bases, with 12 bases between. This CDR3 reads CSGGDEAQYF. CDR3 nucleotides: TGCAGTGGGGGGGATGAAGCGCAGTATTTT.

The chain uses TRBV28 and TRBJ1-2; D not certain. From germline, CDR1 is MDHEN and CDR2 SYDVKM. V dropped 2 bases and J dropped 5 bases, with 12 bases sitting between them. The CDR3 loop spans 14 amino acids. DNA for the CDR3: TGTGCCAGCAGTTTAGCCGACCGTGCTTATGGCTACACCTTC. This sequence encodes CASSLADRAYGYTF.

This clone was seen many times. The chain joins TRBV30 to TRBJ1-6; D is perhaps TRBD1 (5 bases). The CDR3 is 13 residues long. V was shortened by 5 bases and J by 7 bases, with 12 bases between the two germline ends. Germline CDR1 reads GTSNPN; CDR2 reads SVGIG (reference sequence). This chain's CDR3 is CAWAGTQNSPLHF. In nucleotides, the CDR3 is TGTGCCTGGGCGGGGACCCAGAATTCACCCCTCCACTTT. The full variable domain, with the rest looked up from reference TRBV30 and TRBJ1-6, is SQTIHQWPATLVQPVGSPLSLECTVEGTSNPNLYWYRQAAGRGLQLLFYSVGIGQISSEVPQNLSASRPQDRQFILSSKKLLLSDSGFYLCAWAGTQNSPLHFGNGTRLTVT.

This clone appeared a few times. The same CDR3 can be traced to other DNA sequences in this sample. J is TRBJ2-1 and V is TRBV11-2, with TRBD2 as a possible D gene (6 bases). Germline V lookup: CDR1 SGHAT, CDR2 FQNNGV. The CDR3 sequence is 17 residues long. Between the trimmed V and J ends, which lost 1 base and 0 bases, there was a span of 13 bases. The CDR3: CASSLGGGPSSYNEQFF. The DNA of the CDR3 is TGTGCCAGCAGCTTAGGAGGAGGGCCGAGCTCCTACAATGAGCAGTTCTTC.

The rearrangement uses TRBV2 and TRBJ2-1; 8 bases fit TRBD2. Germline values: CDR1 SNHLY, CDR2 FYNNEI. The CDR3 consists of 15 residues. V shed 3 bases and J 3 bases; nucleotides not matched to a gene: 4. CDR3 coding DNA: TGTGCCAGCAGTGATCAGCGGGAGTTCTACAATGAGCAGTTCTTC. This encodes CASSDQREFYNEQFF.

Only a few counts were recorded for this clone. The chain joins TRBV4-2 to TRBJ1-1; D is unclear. Germline CDR1 LGHNA, CDR2 YNFKEQ. Trimming removed 7 bases at V and 4 bases at J, with 19 bases between. The CDR3 length is 15 residues. The CDR3 spells CASTPNIGVGTEAFF. In nucleotides, the CDR3 is TGTGCCAGCACCCCTAACATAGGTGTGGGCACTGAAGCTTTCTTT.

V usage is TRBV5-4 and J usage is TRBJ1-2; D possibly corresponds to TRBD1 (5 bases). CDR1 SGHNT and CDR2 YYREEE come from the germline V gene (reference sequence). With 0 bases removed from V and 7 bases from J, the gap between germline ends came to 7 bases. This CDR3 spans 12 amino acids. The CDR3 spells CASSLEGFGYTF. The CDR3 coding sequence is TGTGCCAGCAGCTTGGAGGGGTTTGGCTACACCTTC.

The chain joins TRBV6-6 to TRBJ2-2, with D tentatively TRBD1 or TRBD2 (5 bases each). The V and J ends lost 11 bases and 1 base respectively, with 14 bases between them. The CDR3 loop spans 14 amino acids. Germline CDR1 MNHNY, CDR2 SVGAGI (reference sequence). This CDR3 reads CAGRRDGNTGELFF. The DNA of the CDR3 is TGTGCCGGCCGCCGGGACGGGAACACCGGGGAGCTGTTTTTT.